This is a list of T cell receptor beta chains from one sample in a study of neoadjuvant anti-PD-1 for oral cavity cancer. The assay was immunoSEQ multiplex PCR, and TCRdb's table has in-frame clones only and misses some. Of 14,000 to 15,000 clones in the sample, 40% were seen once. The input for sequencing was tumor tissue, taken after nivolumab (anti-PD-1) treatment. All receptors derive from a person aged 40 to 85 with oral cavity squamous cell carcinoma. Each CDR3 is given with its conserved first and last residue. Each record gives: D gene, J gene, V gene, clone size, CDR3 protein, CDR3 DNA. D genes are given only for firm matches. Some rows have no size entry. The others give once, few or many, or a class for an expanded clone.

- TRBJ1-6 TRBV5-4 - CASSLEVGSPLHF TGTGCCAGCAGCTTGGAAGTTGGTTCACCCCTCCACTTT
TRBD1 TRBJ1-2 TRBV4-3 few CASSLGQANYGYTF TGCGCCAGCAGCCTTGGACAGGCTAACTATGGCTACACCTTC
- TRBJ1-2 TRBV30 - CAWSDGYYGYTF TGTGCCTGGAGTGATGGTTACTATGGCTACACCTTC
- TRBJ2-1 TRBV5-1 few CASAAGGSSYNEQFF TGCGCCAGCGCAGCGGGCGGAAGCTCCTACAATGAGCAGTTCTTC
- TRBJ1-5 TRBV18 - CASSPTGHTSNQPQHF TGTGCCAGCTCACCGACAGGACATACTAGCAATCAGCCCCAGCATTTT
- TRBJ1-3 TRBV19 few CATSEVHGNTIYF TGTGCCACTTCGGAGGTGCATGGAAACACCATATATTTT
TRBD1 TRBJ1-2 TRBV7-2 - CASSLHGQGLYGYTF TGTGCCAGCAGCTTACATGGACAGGGATTATATGGCTACACCTTC
TRBD1 TRBJ1-1 TRBV6-6 - CASSYTDRGTEAFF TGTGCCAGCAGTTACACCGACAGGGGTACTGAAGCTTTCTTT
- TRBJ1-1 TRBV5-1 - CASSAAPSGLDEAFF TGCGCCAGCAGCGCTGCCCCTTCGGGGCTTGATGAAGCTTTCTTT
- TRBJ2-5 TRBV7-2 few CASSLAGQSQETQYF TGTGCCAGCAGCTTAGCCGGGCAGTCCCAAGAGACCCAGTACTTC
- TRBJ2-3 TRBV7-3 few CASSLSLGDTQYF TGTGCCAGCAGCTTAAGTCTCGGTGATACGCAGTATTTT
TRBD2 TRBJ2-7 TRBV7-9 few CASRTSGTYEQYF TGTGCCAGCCGGACTAGCGGCACCTACGAGCAGTACTTC
- TRBJ2-7 TRBV5-4 - CASSLRGYEQYF TGTGCCAGCAGCTTGAGGGGATACGAGCAGTACTTC
- TRBJ1-2 TRBV7-6 few CASSLSRGYTF TGTGCCAGCAGCTTATCACGTGGCTACACCTTC
TRBD1 TRBJ1-6 TRBV18 - CASSPFGTGNSPLHF TGTGCCAGCTCACCATTTGGGACAGGGAATTCACCCCTCCACTTT
TRBD2 TRBJ2-5 TRBV7-6 - CASSRLAGYQETQYF TGTGCCAGCAGTCGACTAGCGGGGTACCAAGAGACCCAGTACTTC
- TRBJ1-6 TRBV7-2 - CASSHARSSPLHF TGTGCCAGCAGCCACGCAAGGAGTTCACCCCTCCACTTT
TRBD1 TRBJ2-7 TRBV7-3 - CASSLTGQGTDQYF TGTGCCAGCAGCTTGACGGGACAGGGGACAGACCAGTACTTC
TRBD2 TRBJ2-2 TRBV9 - CASSVATWRGGHTGELFF TGTGCCAGCAGCGTAGCTACGTGGCGGGGGGGTCACACCGGGGAGCTGTTTTTT
- TRBJ2-7 TRBV14 - CASSLSARRSYEQYF TGTGCCAGCAGCTTATCCGCCCGGCGTTCCTACGAGCAGTACTTC
TRBD1 TRBJ1-1 TRBV11-2 - CASSLRFTGTENTEAFF TGTGCCAGCAGCTTAAGATTCACCGGGACAGAGAACACTGAAGCTTTCTTT
- TRBJ2-3 TRBV27 - CASSLLGASGWAATDTQYF TGTGCCAGCAGTTTATTAGGCGCTTCAGGGTGGGCGGCCACAGATACGCAGTATTTT
TRBD1 TRBJ1-2 TRBV5-1 few CASSLTQGAPGYTF TGCGCCAGCAGCTTGACTCAGGGGGCGCCCGGCTACACCTTC
- TRBJ1-2 TRBV5-6 - CASSFWGSAGYTF TGTGCCAGCAGCTTCTGGGGGTCGGCTGGCTACACCTTC
- TRBJ2-3 TRBV11-3 - CASSLGEADTQYF TGTGCCAGCAGCTTAGGGGAGGCAGATACGCAGTATTTT
- TRBJ1-4 TRBV6-5 - CASSHKGPNEKLFF TGTGCCAGCAGCCACAAGGGACCTAATGAAAAACTGTTTTTT
- TRBJ2-2 TRBV6-6 many CASLPQPENTGELFF TGTGCCAGCCTTCCTCAACCGGAGAACACCGGGGAGCTGTTTTTT
- TRBJ2-7 TRBV2 - CASSVLGALLEQYF TGTGCCAGCAGTGTCTTGGGGGCCCTCCTCGAGCAGTACTTC
TRBD2 TRBJ2-3 TRBV10-3 many CATRGTSGVPGTQYF TGTGCCACCAGGGGGACTAGCGGGGTCCCGGGTACGCAGTATTTT
TRBD1 TRBJ1-2 TRBV7-2 few CASSKDRDYGYTF TGTGCCAGCAGCAAAGACAGGGACTATGGCTACACCTTC